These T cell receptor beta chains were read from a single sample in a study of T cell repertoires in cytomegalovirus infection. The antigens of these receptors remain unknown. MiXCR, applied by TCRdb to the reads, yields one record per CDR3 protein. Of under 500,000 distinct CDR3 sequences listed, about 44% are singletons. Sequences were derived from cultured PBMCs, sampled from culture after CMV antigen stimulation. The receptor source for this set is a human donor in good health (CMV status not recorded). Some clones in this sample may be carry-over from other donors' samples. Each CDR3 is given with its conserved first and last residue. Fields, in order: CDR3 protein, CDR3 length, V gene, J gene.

CASSPGVSRETQYF	14	TRBV5-6	TRBJ2-5
CASTHWLTGHLSTEAFF	17	TRBV12-3/TRBV12-4	TRBJ1-1
CASSSRKRGITDTQYF	16	TRBV6-6	TRBJ2-3
CASSPRGGIGNEQFF	15	TRBV28	TRBJ2-1
CASSQYLVGEGYTF	14	TRBV4-1	TRBJ1-2
CASSRRLAEETQYF	14	TRBV5-4	TRBJ2-5
CASSPIRGSAYF	12	TRBV7-2	TRBJ2-7
CASSFNPDGETQYF	14	TRBV12-3/TRBV12-4	TRBJ2-5
CASSPTAPDTQYF	13	TRBV3-1	TRBJ2-3
CASSFLSGQGETSNVGPYNEQFF	23	TRBV7-6	TRBJ2-1
CASSSGASGVQETQYF	16	TRBV5-1	TRBJ2-5
CASTPKLWSRAYGYTF	16	TRBV19	TRBJ1-2
CASSLVPSTEAFF	13	TRBV11-2	TRBJ1-1
CASSSPLQLEETQYF	15	TRBV7-1	TRBJ2-5
CASGSYKETQYF	12	TRBV6-1	TRBJ2-5
CASSGEGGSEKLFF	14	TRBV12-3/TRBV12-4	TRBJ1-4
CSAPENTNTEAFF	13	TRBV20-1	TRBJ1-1
CASSTSWGDSSSSEAFF	17	TRBV6-6	TRBJ1-1
CASSIGTEQFF	11	TRBV19	TRBJ2-1
CASSGDRGPGTIYF	14	TRBV2	TRBJ1-3
CASSTSFLDIQYF	13	TRBV7-6	TRBJ2-4
CASSPGESQETQYF	14	TRBV12-3/TRBV12-4	TRBJ2-5
CASSTGYTPSPLHF	14	TRBV12-3/TRBV12-4	TRBJ1-6
CSATRELILSDNEQFF	16	TRBV20-1	TRBJ2-1
CASSLASQFTDTQYF	15	TRBV7-2	TRBJ2-3
CASRRGSEGDTQYF	14	TRBV5-1	TRBJ2-3
CATSSYFGTYSPLHF	15	TRBV15	TRBJ1-6